The 25 T cell receptor beta chains listed next were all sequenced from one sample in a study of T cells in Graves' hyperthyroidism and ophthalmopathy. Authors of the study amplified TCR beta CDR3 regions from RNA transcripts. HTBI primers were employed in a first-round RT-PCR of the TCR CDR3. One entry per CDR3 protein, called by TCRdb with MiXCR from the multiplex PCR reads. The profile shows fewer than 700,000 distinct CDR3 sequences, 15% to 20% of them singletons. The sequencing input was blood. The source is a woman aged 25 to 39 with Graves' hyperthyroidism.

There are a few counts of this clonotype. The J gene is TRBJ1-2, the V gene TRBV6-1; 7 bases line up with TRBD1. The CDR3 contains 13 residues. The junction had 8 bases not matched to a gene; V was cut back by 5 bases and J by 8 bases. Germline values: CDR1 MNHNS, CDR2 SASEGT. The CDR3 spells CASSPPGQRGYTF. CDR3 bases: TGTGCCAGCAGTCCGCCGGGACAGCGGGGCTACACCTTC.

About this clonotype: This sequence may be a read error, since a much larger clone differs from it by one base. This chain connects TRBV9 to TRBJ2-1; 12 bases are shared with TRBD2. V was clipped by 3 bases and J by 8 bases; unmatched bases: 3. Germline loops: CDR1 SGDLS, CDR2 YYNGEE. The CDR3 runs to 14 residues. CDR3 in amino acids: CASSATSGSDEQFF. CDR3 coding DNA: TGTGCCAGCAGCGCGACTAGCGGGAGCGATGAGCAGTTCTTC.

This clonotype was observed at least ten times. This CDR3 is CASSLDLGNEQFF. DNA of the CDR3: TGTGCCAGCTCACTCGATCTGGGGAATGAGCAGTTCTTC. This chain links TRBV18 with TRBJ2-1; D remains ambiguous. The CDR3 is made up of 13 amino acids. Germline V gives CDR1 KGHSH, CDR2 LQKENI. With 4 bases removed from V and 7 bases from J, the gap between germline ends came to 11 bases.

This rearrangement joins TRBV2 to TRBJ2-4, with TRBD1 identical over 7 bases. CDR3 length equals 14 residues. V lost 8 bases to trimming and J lost 1 base; unmatched junction nucleotides: 5. The germline CDR1 and CDR2 sequences are SNHLY and FYNNEI. CDR3 protein: CASQQGKAKNIQYF. CDR3 coding DNA: TGTGCCAGCCAACAGGGGAAGGCCAAAAACATTCAGTACTTC.

A word on this clonotype: An end of the junction does not agree with germline; a read error may underlie this. V is TRBV6-2 or TRBV6-3 and J is TRBJ1-3, with D possibly being TRBD1 (6 bases). The CDR3 extends over 15 amino acids. CDR1 MNHEY and CDR2 SVGEGT come from the germline V gene. CDR3 coding DNA: TGTGCCAGCAGCCAAGGACAGACCTCTGTAAACACCATATATTTT. Residues: CASSQGQTSVNTIYF.

This clonotype was picked up many times. This sequence joins TRBV28 and TRBJ2-1; 9 positions agree with TRBD2. The CDR3 is 15 amino acids. Germline-derived CDR1 and CDR2 are MDHEN and SYDVKM. V dropped 6 bases and J dropped 3; count of bases not matched to a gene: 6. In DNA form, the CDR3 reads TGTGCCAGCAGCCTCCCTAGCGGGGACTACAATGAGCAGTTCTTC. It yields the protein CASSLPSGDYNEQFF.

This clonotype was found a few times. J is TRBJ2-5 and V is TRBV20-1; 10 positions agree with TRBD2. Germline CDR1 and CDR2: DFQATT and SNEGSKA (reference sequence). V dropped 5 bases and J dropped 3; count of bases not matched to a gene: 12. The CDR3 is 16 amino acids. CDR3 nucleotides: TGCAGTGCTCCGGGGGTAGCGGGAGGTTGGGAAGAGACCCAGTACTTC. This gives the protein CSAPGVAGGWEETQYF.

The rearrangement joins TRBV28 to TRBJ2-5; D gene unclear. Germline V CDR1 and CDR2: MDHEN, SYDVKM. This CDR3 contains 14 residues. Trimming left V 7 bases short and J 4 bases short, with 16 bases between. CDR3 region: CASNSFGRRETQYF. The CDR3 DNA is TGTGCCAGCAATTCGTTCGGCAGGCGAGAGACCCAGTACTTC.

This clonotype occurred a few times. V gene TRBV7-2 combines with J gene TRBJ2-7; 7 positions match TRBD2. This CDR3 has 15 amino acids. CDR1 is SGHTA and CDR2 is FQGNSA in the germline V gene. V lost 0 bases, J lost 7 bases, and 9 bases stayed unmatched. In DNA, the CDR3 is TGTGCCAGCAGCTTAGCCGGGACTAATGTCAAGGAGCAGTACTTC. It specifies CASSLAGTNVKEQYF.

This clonotype was recorded at least ten times. The chain joins TRBV11-3 to TRBJ1-1; no definite D call. CDR3 length: 15 residues. Trimming removed 0 bases from V and 0 bases from J, with 8 bases in between. The germline CDR1 and CDR2 sequences are SGHNT and YENEEA. CDR3: CASSLEITLNTEAFF. CDR3 in DNA: TGTGCCAGCAGCTTAGAGATCACTTTGAACACTGAAGCTTTCTTT.

This clonotype turned up a few times. The genes are TRBV12-3 or TRBV12-4 and TRBJ2-1, with 10 bases fitting TRBD2. The CDR3 runs to 16 residues. The ends lost 3 bases at V and 12 bases at J; junction bases unmatched: 14. Here the CDR3 DNA reads TGTGCCAGCAGTTTTCCAGAGGCTAGCGGGAGCTATGGGCAGTTCTTC. Translating it yields CASSFPEASGSYGQFF.

This clonotype was detected ten times or more. The chain recombines TRBV2 with TRBJ2-3; D unclear. CDR3 length: 14 residues. V was clipped by 6 bases and J by 6 bases, with 16 bases between them. Per the germline V gene, CDR1 is SNHLY and CDR2 is FYNNEI. DNA of the CDR3: TGTGCCAGCAGGTCTAGGGTAGAGGTGGATACGCAGTATTTT. Its translation: CASRSRVEVDTQYF.

The table lists this clonotype with many counts. The chain carries TRBV7-9 and TRBJ1-5; 7 positions match TRBD1. CDR3 length: 17 amino acids. The V gene end was trimmed by 3 bases and the J gene end by 3 bases; junction bases not matched to a gene: 11. The germline CDR1 and CDR2 sequences are SEHNR and FQNEAQ (reference sequence). The CDR3 coding sequence is TGTGCCAGCAGCTTGGATACCGGGACAGTACACAATCAGCCCCAGCATTTT. Encoded protein: CASSLDTGTVHNQPQHF.

The V and J genes are TRBV11-2 and TRBJ2-6, with unresolved D. The CDR3 is made up of 17 amino acids. Germline-derived CDR1 and CDR2 are SGHAT and FQNNGV. With 5 bases removed from V and 1 base from J, the gap between germline ends came to 15 bases. The CDR3 spells CASSPARRESGANVLTF. The CDR3 nucleotides read TGTGCCAGCAGCCCCGCACGGCGAGAATCTGGGGCCAACGTCCTGACTTTC.

A word on this clonotype: This CDR3 fails to terminate in the conserved phenylalanine or tryptophan, so it likely reflects a read error. This chain joins TRBV18 and TRBJ1-4; D possibly corresponds to TRBD1 (5 bases). The CDR3 runs 14 residues. Between the trimmed V and J ends, which lost 3 bases and 3 bases, there was a span of 8 bases. Per the germline V gene, CDR1 is KGHSH and CDR2 is LQKENI. CDR3 sequence reads: CASSPGRPNEKLFL. The CDR3 nucleotides read TGTGCCAGCTCACCGGGACGTCCTAATGAAAAACTGTTTCTT.

This clonotype was seen a few times. The rearrangement uses TRBV27 and TRBJ2-7; D remains unclear. The germline V gene encodes CDR1 MNHEY and CDR2 SMNVEV (reference sequence). The CDR3 loop spans 14 amino acids. V shed 4 bases and J shed 5 bases, with 15 bases lying between them. The DNA for the CDR3 is TGTGCCAGCAGTTCTCCCCGGCAGCTTCACGAGCAGTACTTC. Translated, it gives CASSSPRQLHEQYF.

The chain carries TRBV28 and TRBJ2-7; 7 bases fit TRBD1. CDR1 and CDR2 from the germline V gene are MDHEN and SYDVKM. The CDR3 loop spans 16 amino acids. Trimming cost V 5 bases and J 0 bases; bases outside gene matches: 10. As DNA, the CDR3 is TGTGCCAGCAGTCCCCGGGGACAGATAAACTCCTACGAGCAGTACTTC. The encoded protein is CASSPRGQINSYEQYF.

The chain links TRBV20-1 to TRBJ1-6, with TRBD1 as a possible D gene (6 bases). In germline, CDR1 is DFQATT, CDR2 SNEGSKA (reference sequence). V shed 2 bases and J shed 9 bases, with 14 bases lying between them. This CDR3 contains 14 residues. In DNA form, the CDR3 reads TGCAGTGCTAGACGGGGGGCGTATGGTTCACCCCTCCACTTT. Its translation is CSARRGAYGSPLHF.

In this sample, this clonotype turned up a few times. The J gene is TRBJ1-5, the V gene TRBV6-5, with D possibly matching TRBD1 (5 bases). The CDR3 spans 15 residues. V shed 0 bases and J shed 1 base, with 7 bases lying between them. CDR1 is MNHEY and CDR2 is SVGAGI in the germline V gene. CDR3 region: CASSYSRQSNQPQHF. The CDR3 DNA reads as TGTGCCAGCAGTTACTCGAGACAGAGCAATCAGCCCCAGCATTTT.

This rearrangement joins TRBV30 to TRBJ1-1; D perhaps matches TRBD1 (5 bases). Germline lookup yields CDR1 GTSNPN and CDR2 SVGIG (reference sequence). The CDR3 covers 14 residues. V was pared by 0 bases and J by 1 base, with 9 bases between. CDR3 loop: CAWSVGGENTEAFF. For the CDR3, the DNA is TGTGCCTGGAGTGTTGGAGGGGAGAACACTGAAGCTTTCTTT.

This chain uses TRBV4-1 with TRBJ2-3, with D maybe TRBD2 (6 bases). V lost 11 bases and J lost 3, with 21 bases in between. This CDR3 spans 15 amino acids. Germline assignment: CDR1 MGHRA and CDR2 YSYEKL. CDR3 in amino acids: CAAGRPRGGTDTQYF. CDR3 DNA sequence: TGCGCCGCAGGGAGGCCTCGGGGCGGGACAGATACGCAGTATTTT.

This clonotype was observed at least ten times. The chain joins TRBV24-1 to TRBJ2-7; D perhaps matches TRBD1 (6 bases). V shed 3 bases and J shed 4 bases, with 15 bases lying between them. Germline CDR1 reads KGHDR; CDR2 reads SFDVKD. The CDR3 loop spans 15 amino acids. The CDR3 DNA is TGTGCCACCAGTGATCGCCGGGGACACCTTTACGAGCAGTACTTC. Translated: CATSDRRGHLYEQYF.

The chain uses TRBV19 and TRBJ1-5, with D uncertain. The CDR3 extends over 16 amino acids. Germline assignment: CDR1 LNHDA and CDR2 SQIVND (reference sequence). V was pared by 7 bases and J by 3 bases, with 19 bases between. The CDR3 coding sequence is TGTGCCAGTACCACGGAGGGAAAAAGTATCAATCAGCCCCAGCATTTT. This encodes CASTTEGKSINQPQHF.

The chain recombines TRBV5-1 with TRBJ2-7, with 12 bases fitting TRBD2. Germline V gene data show CDR1 as SGHRS and CDR2 as YFSETQ. CDR3 length: 17 amino acids. V lost 0 bases to trimming and J lost 5 bases; unmatched junction nucleotides: 9. This CDR3 reads CASSLADLAGGPNEQYF. As DNA, the CDR3 is TGCGCCAGCAGCTTGGCCGACCTAGCGGGAGGGCCAAACGAGCAGTACTTC.

V gene TRBV6-5 combines with J gene TRBJ2-7, with TRBD2 identical over 14 bases. V gave up 0 bases and J gave up 2 bases; unmatched junction bases: 3. There are 17 residues in the CDR3. The germline gives CDR1 MNHEY, CDR2 SVGAGI. The CDR3 here is CASSYSTSGRATYEQYF. The DNA of the CDR3 is TGTGCCAGCAGTTACTCGACTAGCGGGAGGGCCACCTACGAGCAGTACTTC.